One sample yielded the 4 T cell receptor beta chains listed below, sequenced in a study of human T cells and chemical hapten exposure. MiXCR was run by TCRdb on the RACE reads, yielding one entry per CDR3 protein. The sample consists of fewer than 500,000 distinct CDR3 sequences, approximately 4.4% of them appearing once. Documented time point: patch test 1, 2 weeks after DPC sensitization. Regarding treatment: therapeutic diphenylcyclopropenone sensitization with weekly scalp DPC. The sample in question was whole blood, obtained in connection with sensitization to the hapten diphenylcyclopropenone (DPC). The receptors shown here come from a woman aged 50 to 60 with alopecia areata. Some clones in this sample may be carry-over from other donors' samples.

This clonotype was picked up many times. The CDR3, as DNA: TGTGCCAGCAGCTTAAGGTCCAGCGGCACGAGCACAGATACGCAGTATTTT. It translates to CASSLRSSGTSTDTQYF. This chain uses TRBV7-2 with TRBJ2-3; D is perhaps TRBD2 (5 bases). CDR3 length: 17 residues. The germline V and J ends were trimmed by 2 bases and 0 bases, with 15 bases remaining between them. The germline gives CDR1 SGHTA, CDR2 FQGNSA.

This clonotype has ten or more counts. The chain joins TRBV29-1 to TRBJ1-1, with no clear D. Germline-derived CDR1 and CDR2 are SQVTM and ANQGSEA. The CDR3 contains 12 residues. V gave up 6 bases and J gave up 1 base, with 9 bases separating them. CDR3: CSVPWGNTEAFF. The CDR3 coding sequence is TGCAGCGTGCCGTGGGGGAACACTGAAGCTTTCTTT.

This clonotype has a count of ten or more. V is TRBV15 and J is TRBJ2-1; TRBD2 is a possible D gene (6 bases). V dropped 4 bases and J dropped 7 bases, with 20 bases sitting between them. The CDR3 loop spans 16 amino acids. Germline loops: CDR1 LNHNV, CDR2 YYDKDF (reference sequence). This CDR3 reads CATSISLARVGNEQFF. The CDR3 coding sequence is TGTGCCACCAGCATCTCCCTAGCGCGAGTCGGGAATGAGCAGTTCTTC.

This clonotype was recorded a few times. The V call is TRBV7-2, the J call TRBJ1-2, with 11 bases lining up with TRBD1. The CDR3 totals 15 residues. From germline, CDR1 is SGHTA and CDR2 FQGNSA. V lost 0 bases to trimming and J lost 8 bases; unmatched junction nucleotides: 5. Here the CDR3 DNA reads TGTGCCAGCAGCTTAGCGTCCGGGACAGGGGGAGGCTACACCTTC. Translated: CASSLASGTGGGYTF.